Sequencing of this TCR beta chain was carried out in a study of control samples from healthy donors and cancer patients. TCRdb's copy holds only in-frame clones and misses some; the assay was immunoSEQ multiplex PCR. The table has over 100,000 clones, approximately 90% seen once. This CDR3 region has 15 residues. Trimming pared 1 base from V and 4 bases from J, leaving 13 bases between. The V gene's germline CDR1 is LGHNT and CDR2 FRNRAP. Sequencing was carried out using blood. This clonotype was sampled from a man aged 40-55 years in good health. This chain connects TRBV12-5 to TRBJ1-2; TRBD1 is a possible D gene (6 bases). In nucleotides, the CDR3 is TGTGCTAGTGGTTTGGACAGGGCCTTGGGCTATGGCTACACCTTC. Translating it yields CASGLDRALGYGYTF.